This entry concerns a single TCR beta chain. Its antigen is unidentified. This sample was taken from a study of cytomegalovirus exposure and HLA in healthy donors. The study's findings and limits: The authors later linked a missense DCLRE1C variant to TCR beta V- and J-gene trimming. In a later analysis, a genetic analysis reported fewer productive-TCR N-insertions in an Asian-associated ancestry cluster than the cohort average. The study carried out a later analysis of TCR beta sequences. It associated approximately 16,000 of them with specific HLA alleles at a false discovery rate of 0.05.

The PCR employed 60 Vbeta primers together with 13 Jbeta primers. Repertoires were generated with immunoSEQ multiplex PCR, while TCRdb's copy carries only in-frame clones and drops some. The sample includes about 120,000 clones, around 81% of them seen just once. This CDR3 region has 14 residues. Germline V CDR1 and CDR2: SGDLS, YYNGEE. V lost 0 bases and J lost 5, with 12 bases in between. The sample comprised PBMCs. The receptor comes from a woman younger than 45 in good health and CMV-seronegative. V is TRBV9 and J is TRBJ2-7; TRBD2 might be the D (5 bases). CDR3 in DNA: TGTGCCAGCAGCGTAGATCCGGGATCCAACGAGCAGTACTTC. This sequence encodes CASSVDPGSNEQYF. Together with reference TRBV9 and TRBJ2-7, the CDR3 gives the full variable domain: DSGVTQTPKHLITATGQRVTLRCSPRSGDLSVYWYQQSLDQGLQFLIQYYNGEERAKGNILERFSAQQFPDLHSELNLSSLELGDSALYFCASSVDPGSNEQYFGPGTRLTVT.